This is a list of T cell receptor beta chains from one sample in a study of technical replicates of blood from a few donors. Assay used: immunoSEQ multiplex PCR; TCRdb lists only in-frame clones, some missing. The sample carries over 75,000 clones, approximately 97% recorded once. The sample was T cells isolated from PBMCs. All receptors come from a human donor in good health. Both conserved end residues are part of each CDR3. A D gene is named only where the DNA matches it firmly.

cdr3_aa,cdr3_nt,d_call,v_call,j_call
CASSRPGQPVESYTF,TGCGCCAGCAGCAGGCCGGGACAGCCGGTGGAAAGCTACACCTTC,TRBD1,TRBV5-1,TRBJ1-2
CASSQARNRVAFF,TGTGCCAGCAGCCAAGCACGAAACAGGGTTGCTTTCTTT,NA,TRBV14,TRBJ1-1
CASSDQSRGANVLTF,TGTGCCAGCAGTGATCAGTCGCGGGGGGCCAACGTCCTGACTTTC,NA,TRBV6-1,TRBJ2-6
CASSPTPRQGAYNEQFF,TGTGCCAGCAGCCCCACCCCTCGACAGGGAGCCTACAATGAGCAGTTCTTC,TRBD1,TRBV7-2,TRBJ2-1
CASSEGTGRTDTQYF,TGTGCCAGCAGTGAGGGGACAGGGAGGACAGATACGCAGTATTTT,TRBD1,TRBV6-1,TRBJ2-3
CASSVQGVTYEQYF,TGTGCCAGCAGTGTACAGGGTGTGACCTACGAGCAGTACTTC,NA,TRBV6-1,TRBJ2-7
CASSLDGWEQYF,TGTGCCAGCAGCTTAGATGGCTGGGAGCAGTACTTC,NA,TRBV7-2,TRBJ2-7
CAIAEELANYGYTF,TGTGCCATCGCGGAGGAGTTAGCTAACTATGGCTACACCTTC,NA,TRBV2,TRBJ1-2
CASTRQGAGETQYF,TGTGCCAGCACTAGACAGGGGGCAGGAGAGACCCAGTACTTC,TRBD1,TRBV2,TRBJ2-5
CASSQGRAGGYEQYF,TGCGCCAGCAGCCAAGGGAGGGCAGGGGGCTACGAGCAGTACTTC,NA,TRBV4-1,TRBJ2-7
CARKDRGNTEAFF,TGTGCCAGAAAGGACAGGGGGAACACTGAAGCTTTCTTT,TRBD1,TRBV6-1,TRBJ1-1
CASSSPLREASSYEQYF,TGTGCCAGCAGTTCCCCTCTACGGGAGGCGAGCTCCTACGAGCAGTACTTC,TRBD2,TRBV28,TRBJ2-7
CASSHGFNSNQPQHF,TGTGCCAGCAGCCACGGGTTTAATAGCAATCAGCCCCAGCATTTT,NA,TRBV7-9,TRBJ1-5
CASSLNSGGQETQYF,TGTGCCAGCAGCTTGAACAGCGGGGGCCAAGAGACCCAGTACTTC,TRBD2,TRBV7-2,TRBJ2-5
CASSPWTGFQPQHF,TGTGCCAGCAGCCCTTGGACAGGATTTCAGCCCCAGCATTTT,TRBD1,TRBV6-5,TRBJ1-5
CASSQSTGALGPQHF,TGTGCCAGCAGCCAATCAACTGGGGCCCTAGGTCCCCAGCATTTT,NA,TRBV16,TRBJ1-5
CASSATSGSLDTQYF,TGTGCCAGCAGCGCTACTAGCGGGAGCCTAGATACGCAGTATTTT,TRBD2,TRBV14,TRBJ2-3
CSVFRLEDYNEQFF,TGCAGCGTTTTCCGACTTGAAGACTACAATGAGCAGTTCTTC,NA,TRBV29-1,TRBJ2-1
CASQDHAAEETQYF,TGTGCCAGCCAAGACCATGCAGCGGAAGAGACCCAGTACTTC,NA,TRBV6-6,TRBJ2-5
CASSLGQGRNTEAFF,TGTGCCAGCAGCTTGGGACAGGGAAGGAACACTGAAGCTTTCTTT,TRBD1,TRBV5-4,TRBJ1-1
CASSLGGYQPQHF,TGTGCCAGCAGTTTAGGGGGCTATCAGCCCCAGCATTTT,NA,TRBV27,TRBJ1-5
CASSQVAPTGELFF,TGCGCCAGCAGCCAAGTAGCACCCACCGGGGAGCTGTTTTTT,NA,TRBV4-3,TRBJ2-2